This T cell receptor (beta chain) derives from a study of blood T cell repertoires in COVID-19. In the original analysis: Reference gene primer amplification gave nucleated cell count estimates. Assay: immunoSEQ multiplex PCR; the TCRdb copy retains only in-frame clones and omits some. Clone size and V and J calls were adopted from that table, with D and trimming inferred from the DNA. There are 25,000 to 30,000 clones in the sample; roughly 73% occur only once, and almost 8% lies in the top ten. Per the germline V gene, CDR1 is LGHDT and CDR2 is YNNKEL (reference sequence). The V segment lost 1 base and the J segment 11 bases; nucleotides outside the gene matches: 6. The CDR3 runs to 14 residues.

The chain has TRBV3-1 (or the pseudogene TRBV3-2) and TRBJ1-1, with TRBD1 matching over 11 bases. The sample taken for sequencing was peripheral blood. This clonotype was sampled from a woman aged 65 to 85 with active or convalescent COVID-19. This chain's CDR3 is CASSQGTGGFGAFF. CDR3 DNA: TGTGCCAGCAGCCAAGGGACAGGGGGCTTTGGGGCTTTCTTT.